This T cell receptor beta chain was captured by sequencing in a study of early T cells in non-severe SARS-CoV-2 infection. Study-level findings and limits: VDJdb-based matching was biased toward anti-spike CD8 responses and missed private and CD4 specificities.

The V end was cut by 2 bases, the J end by 4 bases, with 12 bases between. Germline values: CDR1 SGHNT, CDR2 YYREEE (reference sequence). The CDR3 runs 14 residues. About this clonotype: The antigen is undetermined.

TCRdb re-called the 5' RACE reads with MiXCR, one entry per CDR3 protein. The top ten hold about 4.7% of the sample, which has tens of thousands of distinct CDR3 sequences, 10% to 15% seen once. The rearrangement uses TRBV5-4 and TRBJ1-2; no clear D. This receptor was taken from an adult who was a healthcare worker with PCR-confirmed SARS-CoV-2 infection or an uninfected control (not recorded which). The sequenced sample was whole blood. CDR3 bases: TGTGCCAGCAGCTTAAAGCTTGCGGGCTATGGCTACACCTTC. The encoded protein is CASSLKLAGYGYTF.